The T cell receptor (beta chain) under discussion was sequenced for a study of CD8 T cells in ankylosing spondylitis. One entry per CDR3 protein, called by TCRdb with MiXCR from the 5' RACE reads. The table includes 300,000 to 350,000 distinct CDR3 sequences, around 21% detected once. In the case of this clonotype: Its antigen is not known.

Study results and limitations: What seemed typical of ankylosing spondylitis blood was a TCR beta motif built from roughly eight highly homologous variants.

The germline V gene encodes CDR1 MNHEY and CDR2 SVGAGI. This CDR3 has 18 residues. V trimming: 0 bases; J trimming: 8 bases; junction bases outside the gene matches: 11. Material for sequencing was blood, either unsorted or a sorted T cell fraction (not recorded which). The TCR was taken from a female donor with ankylosing spondylitis or in good health (not recorded which). The chain has TRBV6-5 and TRBJ2-7, with TRBD2 matching over 15 bases. The CDR3 DNA sequence: TGTGCCAGCAGTTACTCCACCACCCCCGGGACTAGCGGGAGGCAGCAGTACTTC. It is translated as CASSYSTTPGTSGRQQYF.